A single sample gave rise to the 27 T cell receptor beta chains below, sequenced in a study of blood T cell repertoires in COVID-19. Produced via immunoSEQ multiplex PCR; TCRdb's table is partial and in-frame only. The data contain roughly 100,000 clones, 75% to 85% of them singletons. What was sequenced was peripheral blood. The receptors come from a woman in her seventies with acute or convalescent COVID-19.

This chain uses TRBV6-5 with TRBJ1-2; tentatively, D is TRBD1 (5 bases). The CDR3 spans 12 residues. Between the trimmed V and J ends, which lost 6 bases and 1 base, there was a span of 6 bases. Germline V lookup: CDR1 MNHEY, CDR2 SVGAGI. Here the CDR3 reads CASRTVNYGYTF. The CDR3 DNA is TGTGCCAGCAGGACAGTTAACTATGGCTACACCTTC.

The chain has TRBV3-1 (or the pseudogene TRBV3-2) and TRBJ1-3, with TRBD1 matching over 7 bases. With 3 bases clipped from V and 0 bases from J, the junction kept 2 bases outside the gene matches. CDR1 is LGHDT, CDR2 YNNKEL, per germline (reference sequence). The CDR3 has 15 amino acids. This chain's CDR3 is CASSQGQNSGNTIYF. DNA of the CDR3: TGTGCCAGCAGCCAGGGACAGAACTCTGGAAACACCATATATTTT.

This rearrangement joins TRBV3-1 (or the pseudogene TRBV3-2) to TRBJ2-1; D gene ambiguous. The length of the CDR3 is 13 residues. Trimming left V 1 base short and J 4 bases short, with 5 bases between. Germline loops: CDR1 LGHDT, CDR2 YNNKEL (reference sequence). CDR3 coding DNA: TGTGCCAGCAGCCAAGTCCTGTACAATGAGCAGTTCTTC. It is translated as CASSQVLYNEQFF.

This chain connects TRBV7-8 to TRBJ2-2; 9 nucleotides line up with TRBD1. Germline lookup yields CDR1 SGHVS and CDR2 FQNEAQ. CDR3 length equals 16 residues. Trimming cost V 3 bases and J 7 bases; bases outside gene matches: 9. The CDR3, as DNA: TGTGCCAGCAGCTTGTTTGGGACAGGGTACGTCGGGGAGCTGTTTTTT. This sequence encodes CASSLFGTGYVGELFF.

The gene calls are TRBV12-5 and TRBJ1-2, with 8 bases that match TRBD1. J lost 4 bases, V lost 5 bases, and 6 bases had no gene match. The CDR3 contains 14 residues. Per germline, CDR1 LGHNT and CDR2 FRNRAP. The CDR3 reads CASGPPTGAYGYTF. The CDR3 DNA reads as TGTGCTAGTGGTCCCCCGACAGGGGCCTATGGCTACACCTTC.

This clone was seen more than once but under ten times. The chain is built from TRBV10-3 and TRBJ1-1; 8 nucleotides line up with TRBD1. The CDR3 runs to 15 residues. J was trimmed by 2 bases and V by 7 bases; bases with no gene match: 9. Germline assignment: CDR1 ENHRY and CDR2 SYGVKD. CDR3: CAITAGQVFNTEAFF. The CDR3 DNA follows: TGTGCCATCACTGCGGGACAGGTCTTCAACACTGAAGCTTTCTTT.

The rearrangement uses TRBV28 and TRBJ1-5; D gene ambiguous. Trimming pared 4 bases from V and 4 bases from J, leaving 14 bases between. Germline-derived CDR1 and CDR2 are MDHEN and SYDVKM. CDR3 size: 15 residues. CDR3 residues: CASSSPTLANQPQHF. CDR3 bases: TGTGCCAGCAGTTCCCCCACACTAGCAAATCAGCCCCAGCATTTT.

The chain recombines TRBV6-5 with TRBJ1-2, with unresolved D. The CDR3 length is 15 residues. Germline V gene lookup returns CDR1 MNHEY and CDR2 SVGAGI. V lost 0 bases, J lost 6 bases, and 14 bases lay in between. CDR3 nucleotide sequence: TGTGCCAGCAGTTACTCTCCAACCCCGGGAAATGGCTACACCTTC. It yields the protein CASSYSPTPGNGYTF.

This chain joins TRBV3-1 (or the pseudogene TRBV3-2) and TRBJ2-2; the match to TRBD2 covers 10 bases. This CDR3 contains 17 residues. The V and J ends lost 2 bases and 3 bases, in that order; junction bases with no gene match: 6. CDR1 and CDR2 (germline): LGHDT, YNNKEL (reference sequence). CDR3 coding DNA: TGTGCCAGCAGCCAAAACCCGACTAGCGGGTACACCGGGGAGCTGTTTTTT. It is translated as CASSQNPTSGYTGELFF.

The chain combines TRBV7-2 with TRBJ2-5, with D perhaps matching TRBD2 (6 bases). CDR3 length equals 16 residues. Germline V CDR1 and CDR2: SGHTA, FQGNSA. Trimming removed 4 bases at V and 5 bases at J, with 20 bases between. CDR3 region: CASSSQVWREMETQYF. In DNA form, the CDR3 reads TGTGCCAGCAGCTCCCAGGTTTGGAGGGAGATGGAGACCCAGTACTTC.

The V call is TRBV5-1, the J call TRBJ1-3; 8 bases fit TRBD1. The CDR3 consists of 13 residues. Per germline, CDR1 SGHRS and CDR2 YFSETQ. Trimming at V came to 4 bases and at J to 8 bases, leaving 5 bases not matched to a gene. CDR3 protein: CASSRTGRDTIYF. For the CDR3, the DNA is TGCGCCAGCAGCCGGACAGGGAGGGACACCATATATTTT.

This clone was observed a single time. The chain carries TRBV6-5 and TRBJ1-1; a weak D match, TRBD1 (6 bases). There are 15 residues in the CDR3. Germline CDR1 and CDR2: MNHEY and SVGAGI. The ends were cut back, 0 bases at V and 3 bases at J, with 11 bases in the middle. The CDR3 loop reads CASSYSLAGDTEAFF. The CDR3 bases are TGTGCCAGCAGTTACTCGCTGGCAGGGGACACTGAAGCTTTCTTT.

The V call is TRBV28, the J call TRBJ1-5, with 7 bases that match TRBD1. The germline gives CDR1 MDHEN, CDR2 SYDVKM. J was trimmed by 7 bases and V by 5 bases; bases with no gene match: 14. The CDR3 has 16 residues. As DNA, the CDR3 is TGTGCCAGCAGTCCACCGGGACAGACGGCTCGGCAGCCCCAGCATTTT. It translates to CASSPPGQTARQPQHF.

This clone was counted only a few times. The V and J genes are TRBV7-3 and TRBJ2-2; the match to TRBD2 covers 8 bases. V was clipped by 5 bases and J by 5 bases; unmatched bases: 7. The CDR3 is 15 residues long. Germline CDR1 reads SGHTA; CDR2 reads FQGTGA. As DNA, the CDR3 is TGTGCCAGCAGCCCCCACAGCGGGAGAACCGGGGAGCTGTTTTTT. Protein product: CASSPHSGRTGELFF.

The chain uses TRBV3-1 (or the pseudogene TRBV3-2) and TRBJ1-6; the D is unclear. The CDR3 length is 14 residues. CDR1 is LGHDT, CDR2 YNNKEL, per germline (reference sequence). Trimming stripped 3 bases from V and 6 bases from J, with 9 bases between. The CDR3 coding sequence is TGTGCCAGCAGCCAGGGCAGATCTAATTCACCCCTCCACTTT. It translates to CASSQGRSNSPLHF.

The rearrangement uses TRBV5-6 and TRBJ1-1, with 7 nucleotides matching TRBD1. The germline V gene encodes CDR1 SGHDT and CDR2 YYEEEE. With 4 bases clipped from V and 5 bases from J, the junction kept 5 bases outside the gene matches. There are 13 residues in the CDR3. The CDR3 bases are TGTGCCAGCAGCCCGACAGGGAGAACTGAAGCTTTCTTT. Its protein product is CASSPTGRTEAFF.

The chain has TRBV12-5 and TRBJ1-2, with a weak D call TRBD1 (6 bases). CDR1 LGHNT and CDR2 FRNRAP come from the germline V gene. The CDR3 length is 24 residues. The V and J ends lost 0 bases and 0 bases respectively, with 35 bases between them. DNA for the CDR3: TGTGCTAGTGGTTTGGTACTGATCCCGGACAGCTTGCCGACAACCTCGTTAGCTAACTATGGCTACACCTTC. Translation: CASGLVLIPDSLPTTSLANYGYTF.

The chain links TRBV5-1 to TRBJ2-2; the D gene is possibly TRBD2 (5 bases). CDR3 length: 15 residues. Deletions cut 0 bases from V and 3 bases from J, with 9 bases between. Germline V gene sequence: CDR1 SGHRS, CDR2 YFSETQ. CDR3 nucleotides: TGCGCCAGCAGCTTGGGACTACAATACACCGGGGAGCTGTTTTTT. It yields the protein CASSLGLQYTGELFF.

The rearrangement joins TRBV5-1 to TRBJ1-4; D not resolved. The V gene lost 1 base and the J gene lost 0 bases, with 4 bases spanning the gap. Germline values: CDR1 SGHRS, CDR2 YFSETQ. This CDR3 has 14 amino acids. The CDR3 protein is CASSLLSTNEKLFF. CDR3 bases: TGCGCCAGCAGCTTGTTATCAACTAATGAAAAACTGTTTTTT.

The J gene is TRBJ2-3, the V gene TRBV2; a weak D match, TRBD2 (6 bases). V was shortened by 1 base and J by 6 bases, with 11 bases between the two germline ends. CDR3 length: 14 residues. CDR1 is SNHLY, CDR2 FYNNEI, per germline. The CDR3 sequence is CASSEDGGTDTQYF. The CDR3 DNA follows: TGTGCCAGCAGTGAAGACGGAGGGACCGATACGCAGTATTTT.

The J gene is TRBJ2-1, the V gene TRBV28; D possibly corresponds to TRBD2 (6 bases). With 6 bases removed from V and 5 bases from J, the gap between germline ends came to 20 bases. Germline CDR1 reads MDHEN; CDR2 reads SYDVKM. The CDR3 loop spans 16 amino acids. This CDR3 reads CASSPLGRVGNNEQFF. The DNA of the CDR3 is TGTGCCAGCAGCCCCCTCGGGAGAGTGGGTAACAATGAGCAGTTCTTC.

In this sample, this clone turned up once. This rearrangement joins TRBV6-5 to TRBJ1-2, with 9 nucleotides matching TRBD1. The CDR3 loop spans 16 amino acids. V was pared by 0 bases and J by 4 bases, with 6 bases of the junction left unmatched. CDR1 is MNHEY and CDR2 is SVGAGI in the germline V gene. CDR3 in amino acids: CASSYSQGARVYGYTF. Written as DNA, the CDR3 is TGTGCCAGCAGTTACTCACAGGGGGCGCGGGTCTATGGCTACACCTTC.

The gene calls are TRBV2 and TRBJ2-3; D is undetermined. The CDR3 is 16 residues long. Germline V gene data show CDR1 as SNHLY and CDR2 as FYNNEI. Trimming removed 4 bases at V and 1 base at J, with 15 bases between. The CDR3 here is CASSGPVALGTDTQYF. For the CDR3, the DNA is TGTGCCAGCAGTGGACCCGTGGCGCTAGGCACAGATACGCAGTATTTT.

This clone was found a few times. The rearrangement joins TRBV7-9 to TRBJ1-5; possibly TRBD1 for D (6 bases). Germline CDR1 is SEHNR and CDR2 is FQNEAQ (reference sequence). V lost 1 base, J lost 1 base, and 14 bases lay in between. This CDR3 spans 17 amino acids. The CDR3 nucleotides read TGTGCCAGCAGCTTAGGAACAGGGTTGGGGAGCAATCAGCCCCAGCATTTT. Translated, it gives CASSLGTGLGSNQPQHF. Drawing the rest from reference TRBV7-9 and TRBJ1-5, the complete variable domain is DTGVSQNPRHKITKRGQNVTFRCDPISEHNRLYWYRQTLGQGPEFLTYFQNEAQLEKSRLLSDRFSAERPKGSFSTLEIQRTEQGDSAMYLCASSLGTGLGSNQPQHFGDGTRLSIL.

The chain recombines TRBV28 with TRBJ2-7, with a possible D match to TRBD2 (6 bases). This CDR3 region has 13 residues. The ends were cut back, 6 bases at V and 2 bases at J, with 11 bases in the middle. The germline gives CDR1 MDHEN, CDR2 SYDVKM. CDR3 bases: TGTGCCAGCAGCCGCGGGGCGGCCTACGAGCAGTACTTC. Amino acid sequence: CASSRGAAYEQYF.

This clone is a singleton in its sample. This chain uses TRBV7-2 with TRBJ2-7, with 7 bases aligning to TRBD1. The CDR3 is made up of 16 amino acids. V lost 1 base, J lost 5 bases, and 11 bases stayed unmatched. CDR1 and CDR2 (germline): SGHTA, FQGNSA. The CDR3 nucleotides read TGTGCCAGCAGCTTAGGAAGGGCAGGGGGTCGGGACGAGCAGTACTTC. This encodes CASSLGRAGGRDEQYF.

In DNA, the CDR3 is TGTGCCAGTAGTATGTCCAGGGGGAACACCGGGGAGCTGTTTTTT. It yields the protein CASSMSRGNTGELFF. J is TRBJ2-2 and V is TRBV19; a weak D match, TRBD1 (6 bases). The CDR3 is 15 amino acids. Germline loops: CDR1 LNHDA, CDR2 SQIVND (reference sequence). V lost 3 bases to trimming and J lost 1 base, with 9 bases between them.